This entry describes one T cell receptor (beta chain). CDR1 and CDR2 (germline): MNHEY, SVGEGT. The CDR3 is 14 amino acids. V lost 3 bases, J lost 2 bases, and 11 bases lay in between. The time point: newly diagnosed GD, antithyroid drugs for less than 3 months. Making the TCR library involved RNA that had been extracted from PBMCs. TCR beta libraries were built with iRepertoire HTBI primers and Arm-PCR of CDR3 regions. TCRdb passed the multiplex PCR reads through MiXCR, listing each CDR3 protein once. The table shows about 470,000 distinct CDR3 sequences, with around 16% occurring only once. These data originate in a study of regulatory T cells in long-lasting Graves disease. This sample was also put to use in a study of T cells in Graves' hyperthyroidism and ophthalmopathy.

Here the sequenced sample was peripheral blood mononuclear cells (PBMCs), taken at new diagnosis, from a patient treated with antithyroid drugs. This chain joins TRBV6-2 or TRBV6-3 and TRBJ2-7; D gene ambiguous. The TCR originated in a man aged 40-50 years with Graves disease. The CDR3 loop is CASSYVAGAYEQYF. Written as DNA, the CDR3 is TGTGCCAGCAGTTATGTGGCAGGAGCCTACGAGCAGTACTTC.